This TCR beta chain comes out of a study of blood T cell repertoires in COVID-19. In germline, CDR1 is MGHRA, CDR2 YSYEKL. This CDR3 spans 14 amino acids. Trimming took 5 bases from V and 6 from J; bases not matched to a gene: 2. Here immunoSEQ multiplex PCR was the method, and the copy in TCRdb shows in-frame clones only, minus some. The repertoire holds approximately 220,000 clones, with roughly 80% as singletons. The chain combines TRBV4-1 with TRBJ2-3, with TRBD2 identical over 13 bases. The receptor comes from a woman aged 25 to 45 who had recovered from COVID-19. Sequencing used peripheral blood. This CDR3 reads CASSMGLAGDTQYF. Here the CDR3 DNA reads TGCGCCAGCAGCATGGGACTAGCGGGGGATACGCAGTATTTT.